The 20 T cell receptor beta chains presented below share a single source sample, sequenced in a study of technical replicates of blood from a few donors. Generated by immunoSEQ multiplex PCR, the TCRdb table keeps only in-frame clones and is missing some. The sample records about 12,000 clones, about 94% being singletons. The sequenced sample was PBMCs. All receptors derive from a human donor in good health.

The chain carries TRBV7-8 and TRBJ2-1; D is uncertain. There are 13 residues in the CDR3. The ends were cut back, 8 bases at V and 2 bases at J, with 10 bases in the middle. Germline V gene data show CDR1 as SGHVS and CDR2 as FQNEAQ. The CDR3 DNA reads TGTGCCAGCCTTCTTTTCGCCTACAATGAGCAGTTCTTC. Protein sequence: CASLLFAYNEQFF.

The genes are TRBV5-1 and TRBJ1-1; weak D call: TRBD1 (5 bases). Trimming left V 7 bases short and J 0 bases short, with 22 bases between. This CDR3 spans 17 amino acids. The germline V gene has CDR1 SGHRS and CDR2 YFSETQ. CDR3 in amino acids: CASSLEIGQGVNTEAFF. The CDR3 bases are TGCGCCAGCTCTCTCGAGATAGGGCAGGGTGTGAACACTGAAGCTTTCTTT. Using reference TRBV5-1 and TRBJ1-1 for the parts outside the CDR3, the full variable domain is KAGVTQTPRYLIKTRGQQVTLSCSPISGHRSVSWYQQTPGQGLQFLFEYFSETQRNKGNFPGRFSGRQFSNSRSEMNVSTLELGDSALYLCASSLEIGQGVNTEAFFGQGTRLTVV.

The V call is TRBV28, the J call TRBJ1-2; 10 nucleotides agree with TRBD1. V lost 5 bases, J lost 8 bases, and 11 bases stayed unmatched. This CDR3 contains 15 residues. Germline CDR1 MDHEN, CDR2 SYDVKM. Written as DNA, the CDR3 is TGTGCCAGCAGTCCCTCCGGACAGGGGGAAGGGGGCTACACCTTC. Protein product: CASSPSGQGEGGYTF.

The J gene is TRBJ2-7, the V gene TRBV7-8, with 7 bases matching TRBD2. Germline V gene lookup returns CDR1 SGHVS and CDR2 FQNEAQ. J gave up 3 bases and V 5 bases, and 7 bases lay outside the gene matches. CDR3 length equals 14 residues. The CDR3 DNA is TGTGCCAGCAGCCCGACCTCGGGGGGCTACGAGCAGTACTTC. Its translation is CASSPTSGGYEQYF.

This chain links TRBV29-1 with TRBJ2-5; 7 bases are shared with TRBD2. This CDR3 has 14 amino acids. V lost 1 base to trimming and J lost 4 bases; unmatched junction nucleotides: 6. From germline, CDR1 is SQVTM and CDR2 ANQGSEA. The CDR3 spells CSVEALGEGETQYF. CDR3 DNA: TGCAGCGTTGAAGCTTTAGGGGAGGGAGAGACCCAGTACTTC.

V gene TRBV6-6 combines with J gene TRBJ2-7, with D maybe TRBD1 (6 bases). Deletions cut 8 bases from V and 3 bases from J, with 14 bases between. Per the germline V gene, CDR1 is MNHNY and CDR2 is SVGAGI (reference sequence). The CDR3 is 13 amino acids. The CDR3 DNA sequence: TGTGCCAGCGGGGGCACAGGGATCTACGAGCAGTACTTC. It translates to CASGGTGIYEQYF.

The chain combines TRBV5-1 with TRBJ1-4, with TRBD1 as a possible D gene (5 bases). Germline lookup yields CDR1 SGHRS and CDR2 YFSETQ. Trimming shortened V by 3 bases and J by 3 bases, and 15 bases separated the two germline ends. The CDR3 runs 16 residues. The CDR3 nucleotides are TGCGCCAGCAGCTCCCCCGGGGGGAACTCTAATGAAAAACTGTTTTTT. Protein: CASSSPGGNSNEKLFF.

This chain joins TRBV28 and TRBJ1-5; 7 bases line up with TRBD1. The CDR3 is 18 amino acids. J gave up 0 bases and V 5 bases, and 13 bases lay outside the gene matches. Germline V gives CDR1 MDHEN, CDR2 SYDVKM. CDR3 sequence (DNA): TGTGCCAGCAGTCCCCTGGGACAGCGAGACTATAGCAATCAGCCCCAGCATTTT. It codes for CASSPLGQRDYSNQPQHF. Full variable domain (remainder filled in from reference TRBV28 and TRBJ1-5): DVKVTQSSRYLVKRTGEKVFLECVQDMDHENMFWYRQDPGLGLRLIYFSYDVKMKEKGDIPEGYSVSREKKERFSLILESASTNQTSMYLCASSPLGQRDYSNQPQHFGDGTRLSIL.

The chain links TRBV27 to TRBJ2-5; 8 nucleotides align to TRBD2. The CDR3 is 16 residues long. Trimming took 6 bases from V and 4 from J; bases not matched to a gene: 13. Germline V gene sequence: CDR1 MNHEY, CDR2 SMNVEV (reference sequence). The CDR3 spells CASRPGGAPRTETQYF. In nucleotides, the CDR3 is TGTGCCAGCAGACCGGGGGGGGCCCCCCGGACAGAGACCCAGTACTTC.

V is TRBV7-8 and J is TRBJ1-1; no firm D call. The CDR3 is 14 amino acids. Germline V gives CDR1 SGHVS, CDR2 FQNEAQ. V lost 1 base and J 4 bases, leaving 10 bases between the germline ends. The CDR3 DNA sequence: TGTGCCAGCAGCTTAGGACACGGGATCACTGAAGCTTTCTTT. Its translation is CASSLGHGITEAFF.

The rearrangement joins TRBV6-5 to TRBJ2-3, with TRBD1 matching over 9 bases. The CDR3 runs to 13 residues. V dropped 4 bases and J dropped 10; count of bases not matched to a gene: 6. Germline lookup yields CDR1 MNHEY and CDR2 SVGAGI. This CDR3 reads CASSSGQGRAQYF. In DNA, the CDR3 is TGTGCCAGCAGTTCGGGACAGGGCAGGGCGCAGTATTTT.

The gene calls are TRBV4-1 and TRBJ1-5; tentative D call: TRBD1 (6 bases). Trimming left V 0 bases short and J 2 bases short, with 8 bases between. CDR3 size: 15 residues. Germline CDR1 reads MGHRA; CDR2 reads YSYEKL. The CDR3 DNA is TGCGCCAGCAGCCAAGAGAGGACAGGCAATCAGCCCCAGCATTTT. Protein product: CASSQERTGNQPQHF.

The V and J genes are TRBV28 and TRBJ2-1, with TRBD2 matching over 10 bases. V gave up 5 bases and J gave up 13 bases; unmatched junction bases: 11. Germline V gene data show CDR1 as MDHEN and CDR2 as SYDVKM. This CDR3 has 14 residues. The CDR3 nucleotides are TGTGCCAGCAGTCGTCTAGCGGGGGCCCCTCGTCAGTTCTTC. Amino acids: CASSRLAGAPRQFF.

The chain joins TRBV10-3 to TRBJ2-3, with TRBD1 identical over 7 bases. V shed 5 bases, J shed 4 bases, and the junction held 6 bases outside the gene matches. Germline V lookup: CDR1 ENHRY, CDR2 SYGVKD. This CDR3 has 14 residues. In DNA, the CDR3 is TGTGCCATCAGTTCCTACAGGGGCGCAGATACGCAGTATTTT. Translated: CAISSYRGADTQYF.

The V and J genes are TRBV9 and TRBJ2-3, with D hard to call. The CDR3 runs to 13 residues. Germline CDR1 is SGDLS and CDR2 is YYNGEE. Trimming pared 3 bases from V and 4 bases from J, leaving 9 bases between. The CDR3 loop is CASSGSAPDTQYF. DNA for the CDR3: TGTGCCAGCAGCGGGAGCGCGCCAGATACGCAGTATTTT.

V and J are TRBV2 and TRBJ1-4; the D is unclear. CDR1 is SNHLY and CDR2 is FYNNEI in the germline V gene. With 6 bases removed from V and 4 bases from J, the gap between germline ends came to 12 bases. There are 14 residues in the CDR3. In DNA form, the CDR3 reads TGTGCCAGCAGAGGCGGGCGGCTTAATGAAAAACTGTTTTTT. This translates into CASRGGRLNEKLFF.

The J gene is TRBJ2-5, the V gene TRBV29-1; D is unresolved. In germline, CDR1 is SQVTM, CDR2 ANQGSEA. V was shortened by 5 bases and J by 3 bases, with 13 bases between the two germline ends. The CDR3 is 13 amino acids. Here the CDR3 DNA reads TGCAGCGTTTCAGATCCCACTAAAGAGACCCAGTACTTC. This gives the protein CSVSDPTKETQYF.

This chain uses TRBV5-1 with TRBJ2-7, with TRBD1 identical over 7 bases. After removal of 2 bases from V and 2 bases from J, the junction contained 10 bases not matched to a gene. Per germline, CDR1 SGHRS and CDR2 YFSETQ. The CDR3 runs to 16 residues. The CDR3 spells CASSFDRDQPTYEQYF. DNA for the CDR3: TGCGCCAGCAGCTTCGACAGGGACCAACCTACCTACGAGCAGTACTTC.

The genes are TRBV27 and TRBJ2-1; 13 bases agree with TRBD2. With V trimmed by 5 bases and J by 2 bases, 6 bases remained unmatched. Germline CDR1 MNHEY, CDR2 SMNVEV (reference sequence). The length of the CDR3 is 17 residues. This chain's CDR3 is CASSPGTSGTTYNEQFF. DNA for the CDR3: TGTGCCAGCAGTCCCGGGACTAGCGGGACGACCTACAATGAGCAGTTCTTC.

The gene calls are TRBV6-6 and TRBJ2-7; 11 nucleotides align to TRBD2. The CDR3 is made up of 14 amino acids. The V gene end was trimmed by 5 bases and the J gene end by 3 bases; junction bases not matched to a gene: 3. Per germline, CDR1 MNHNY and CDR2 SVGAGI (reference sequence). The CDR3 DNA follows: TGTGCCAGCAGTAGACTAGCGGGGCTCTACGAGCAGTACTTC. Translating it yields CASSRLAGLYEQYF.